The 13 T cell receptor beta chains listed next were all sequenced from one sample in a study of spatial heterogeneity in lung cancer. TCRdb recomputed calls from the 5' RACE reads with MiXCR, one row per CDR3 protein. This sample carries about 27,000 distinct CDR3 sequences, 5% to 6.5% of them seen once, and the ten largest clones take around 24%. The sample's time point: blood at routine non-recurrence follow-up after resection. Sample: PBMCs, taken at follow-up. These TCRs come from a female donor with early-stage non-small cell lung cancer.

This clonotype appeared many times. The V and J genes are TRBV27 and TRBJ1-4; 7 positions match TRBD1. V dropped 5 bases and J dropped 8; count of bases not matched to a gene: 11. Germline V gives CDR1 MNHEY, CDR2 SMNVEV (reference sequence). This CDR3 comprises 15 residues. CDR3 DNA sequence: TGTGCCAGCAGTCCCCGGACAGGTCTTCGGGAAAAACTGTTTTTT. This encodes CASSPRTGLREKLFF.

This clonotype occurred a few times. The chain employs TRBV28 and TRBJ2-2, with 10 bases that match TRBD2. CDR3 length: 16 residues. Trimming cost V 5 bases and J 2 bases; bases outside gene matches: 5. The germline gives CDR1 MDHEN, CDR2 SYDVKM. The CDR3: CASSVAGGLNTGELFF. The CDR3 DNA sequence: TGTGCCAGCAGTGTAGCGGGGGGTCTCAACACCGGGGAGCTGTTTTTT.

Relative to its sample, this clonotype is medium-sized. The gene calls are TRBV7-2 and TRBJ2-3, with D possibly matching TRBD2 (6 bases). The length of the CDR3 is 15 residues. Between the trimmed V and J ends, which lost 0 bases and 3 bases, there was a span of 10 bases. Germline lookup yields CDR1 SGHTA and CDR2 FQGNSA. Here the CDR3 reads CASSLALLATDTQYF. DNA of the CDR3: TGTGCCAGCAGCTTAGCCCTTCTAGCGACAGATACGCAGTATTTT.

This clonotype was observed many times. The chain links TRBV9 to TRBJ2-1; no reliable D call. Germline CDR1 and CDR2: SGDLS and YYNGEE. This CDR3 comprises 15 residues. Trimming removed 0 bases from V and 2 bases from J, with 9 bases in between. CDR3 in amino acids: CASSVEGSPYNEQFF. The CDR3 DNA is TGTGCCAGCAGCGTAGAAGGGTCACCCTACAATGAGCAGTTCTTC.

This clonotype appeared many times. The genes are TRBV6-5 and TRBJ1-6; tentatively, D is TRBD1 (6 bases). V was pared by 6 bases and J by 7 bases, with 16 bases between. The CDR3 has 15 amino acids. The germline V gene has CDR1 MNHEY and CDR2 SVGAGI. As DNA, the CDR3 is TGTGCCAGCAGACCCCGGAGGGGGGAGAATTCACCCCTCCACTTT. Its protein is CASRPRRGENSPLHF.

This clonotype was detected ten times or more. This chain uses TRBV5-5 with TRBJ1-4; tentative D call: TRBD1 (5 bases). The CDR3 runs to 13 residues. From germline, CDR1 is SGHKS and CDR2 YYEKEE (reference sequence). The V and J ends lost 1 base and 13 bases respectively, with 14 bases between them. CDR3 nucleotides: TGTGCCAGCAGCTTGTGGGAAACAGGTGGACTGTTTTTT. Translation: CASSLWETGGLFF.

By share, this clonotype counts as medium-sized. The chain carries TRBV2 and TRBJ2-2, with 9 bases fitting TRBD2. Germline lookup yields CDR1 SNHLY and CDR2 FYNNEI. J was trimmed by 1 base and V by 7 bases; bases with no gene match: 4. This CDR3 region has 15 residues. The CDR3 is CASKETSGNTGELFF. DNA of the CDR3: TGTGCCAGCAAGGAGACTAGCGGGAACACCGGGGAGCTGTTTTTT.

Ten or more counts support this clonotype. This rearrangement joins TRBV5-1 to TRBJ1-1; 8 bases fit TRBD1. After removal of 4 bases from V and 1 base from J, the junction contained 3 bases not matched to a gene. There are 14 residues in the CDR3. CDR1 SGHRS and CDR2 YFSETQ come from the germline V gene. CDR3 bases: TGCGCCAGCAGCGCCGGGACAGGGAACACTGAAGCTTTCTTT. Translation gives CASSAGTGNTEAFF.

In its sample, this clonotype was seen many times. The chain is built from TRBV28 and TRBJ2-1; TRBD1 aligns across 7 bases. Germline values: CDR1 MDHEN, CDR2 SYDVKM. Losses at the gene ends were 2 bases for V and 14 bases for J; bases not matched to a gene: 6. The length of the CDR3 is 12 residues. The CDR3 spells CASSLENQGEFF. The CDR3, as DNA: TGTGCCAGCAGTTTAGAGAATCAGGGGGAGTTCTTC. The complete variable domain, with remaining parts taken from reference TRBV28 and TRBJ2-1, reads DVKVTQSSRYLVKRTGEKVFLECVQDMDHENMFWYRQDPGLGLRLIYFSYDVKMKEKGDIPEGYSVSREKKERFSLILESASTNQTSMYLCASSLENQGEFFGPGTRLTVL.

The gene calls are TRBV6-6 and TRBJ2-7; 7 nucleotides align to TRBD1. Germline V gives CDR1 MNHNY, CDR2 SVGAGI (reference sequence). V lost 6 bases to trimming and J lost 2 bases; unmatched junction nucleotides: 13. CDR3 length equals 16 residues. The CDR3 region is CASSRARQGYTYEQYF. In nucleotides, the CDR3 is TGTGCCAGCAGCCGAGCCCGACAGGGCTACACCTACGAGCAGTACTTC.

This clonotype was recorded many times. This sequence joins TRBV7-2 and TRBJ2-3; maybe TRBD2 (7 bases). The CDR3 length is 16 residues. Per the germline V gene, CDR1 is SGHTA and CDR2 is FQGNSA. Trimming took off 5 bases at V and 5 bases at J, with 20 bases between the two ends. CDR3 coding DNA: TGTGCCAGCAGCCCCTACCTGGGGAGGGGGGGAGATACGCAGTATTTT. This translates into CASSPYLGRGGDTQYF.

This clonotype was found many times. The V gene is TRBV7-2, the J gene TRBJ2-5, with D unclear. Germline CDR1 and CDR2: SGHTA and FQGNSA. The CDR3 extends over 13 amino acids. The V gene lost 8 bases and the J gene lost 2 bases, with 12 bases spanning the gap. CDR3 nucleotide sequence: TGTGCCAGCGCCCGGGCAGCACAAGAGACCCAGTACTTC. Amino acids: CASARAAQETQYF.

Ten or more counts support this clonotype. The chain has TRBV5-4 and TRBJ2-2; weak D call: TRBD2 (5 bases). Germline CDR1 and CDR2: SGHNT and YYREEE (reference sequence). CDR3 length: 15 residues. Trimming left V 4 bases short and J 1 base short, with 11 bases between. The CDR3 DNA reads TGTGCCAGCAGCCCTGGAAGCGGGAACACCGGGGAGCTGTTTTTT. Its protein product is CASSPGSGNTGELFF.